The rows below give T cell receptor beta chains drawn from one sample of a study of shared clonotypes between healthy human individuals. This table comes from immunoSEQ multiplex PCR, and its TCRdb copy is limited to in-frame clones, with some not included. The data hold about 2.4 million clones, with around 94% observed a single time. The source material was naive CD4+ T cells sorted from blood. These receptor sequences come from a man aged 18 to 35 in good health. Both conserved end residues are part of each CDR3. A D gene is named only where the DNA matches it firmly. A clone size is listed for some rows: how often the clone was seen (once, few, many), or a class if it is expanded.

CDR3nt: TGTGCCAGCAGTTACGGGGGTGGACAGACCCAGTACTTC
CDR3aa: CASSYGGGQTQYF
v_gene: TRBV6-5
d_gene: NA
j_gene: TRBJ2-5
abundance: NA

CDR3nt: TGTGCCACCCTTGACAGGGGTTATGGCTACACCTTC
CDR3aa: CATLDRGYGYTF
v_gene: TRBV27
d_gene: TRBD1
j_gene: TRBJ1-2
abundance: NA

CDR3nt: TGCGCCAGCAGCGCCCGTCGGAGGGGGGGAGAGACCCAGTACTTC
CDR3aa: CASSARRRGGETQYF
v_gene: TRBV5-1
d_gene: NA
j_gene: TRBJ2-5
abundance: NA

CDR3nt: TGTGCCAGTAGTGACGGGCGATTTATCCTGGACGAGCAGTACTTC
CDR3aa: CASSDGRFILDEQYF
v_gene: TRBV19
d_gene: NA
j_gene: TRBJ2-7
abundance: NA

CDR3nt: TGTGCCAGCTCCCCTGCAACAGAGACCCAGTACTTC
CDR3aa: CASSPATETQYF
v_gene: TRBV18
d_gene: NA
j_gene: TRBJ2-5
abundance: NA

CDR3nt: TGTGCCAGCAGCTCCCAGGGAAATGGCTACACCTTC
CDR3aa: CASSSQGNGYTF
v_gene: TRBV11-2
d_gene: NA
j_gene: TRBJ1-2
abundance: NA

CDR3nt: TGTGCCATCAGTGATGATCGACCGTATGGCTACACCTTC
CDR3aa: CAISDDRPYGYTF
v_gene: TRBV10-3
d_gene: NA
j_gene: TRBJ1-2
abundance: NA

CDR3nt: TGTGCCAGCAGCTTATCAGGCGATCAGCCCCAGCATTTT
CDR3aa: CASSLSGDQPQHF
v_gene: TRBV7-3
d_gene: NA
j_gene: TRBJ1-5
abundance: NA

CDR3nt: TGTGCCAGCAGTTCAGCCCCGGGCCCCTACAATGAGCAGTTCTTC
CDR3aa: CASSSAPGPYNEQFF
v_gene: TRBV2
d_gene: NA
j_gene: TRBJ2-1
abundance: NA

CDR3nt: TGTGCCAGCAGTGAAGGAGGTTACGAGCAGTACTTC
CDR3aa: CASSEGGYEQYF
v_gene: TRBV6-1
d_gene: NA
j_gene: TRBJ2-7
abundance: NA

CDR3nt: TGCGCCAGCAGTGAGTTAAGGGGACTAGCGGGAGAGCAGTACTTC
CDR3aa: CASSELRGLAGEQYF
v_gene: TRBV10-1
d_gene: TRBD2
j_gene: TRBJ2-7
abundance: NA

CDR3nt: TGCAGCGTTGGGGCCAACAGGGGCTACGAGCAGTACTTC
CDR3aa: CSVGANRGYEQYF
v_gene: TRBV29-1
d_gene: TRBD1
j_gene: TRBJ2-7
abundance: NA

CDR3nt: TGTGCCAGCAGCAAAGAGGTCGGGGGCAGTTTCTACGAGCAGTACTTC
CDR3aa: CASSKEVGGSFYEQYF
v_gene: TRBV21-1
d_gene: NA
j_gene: TRBJ2-7
abundance: NA

CDR3nt: TGTGCCAGCAGCCGGGCCGCAGCGGCTAGAGGAGAGACCCAGTACTTC
CDR3aa: CASSRAAAARGETQYF
v_gene: TRBV5-8
d_gene: NA
j_gene: TRBJ2-5
abundance: NA

CDR3nt: TGTGCCAGCAGCTGGGTGCGCGGGCGCACCGGGGAGCTGTTTTTT
CDR3aa: CASSWVRGRTGELFF
v_gene: TRBV5-6
d_gene: NA
j_gene: TRBJ2-2
abundance: NA

CDR3nt: TGTGCCAGCTCACCTCGGGAAGTCTACGAGCAGTACTTC
CDR3aa: CASSPREVYEQYF
v_gene: TRBV18
d_gene: NA
j_gene: TRBJ2-7
abundance: once

CDR3nt: TGTGCCAGCAAGCTCCCGACTTCTTCCTATGGCTACACCTTC
CDR3aa: CASKLPTSSYGYTF
v_gene: TRBV5-4
d_gene: NA
j_gene: TRBJ1-2
abundance: NA

CDR3nt: TGTGCCAGCAGTGAATCAGGAGGGGCAAGGTACAATGAGCAGTTCTTC
CDR3aa: CASSESGGARYNEQFF
v_gene: TRBV25-1
d_gene: NA
j_gene: TRBJ2-1
abundance: NA

CDR3nt: TGTGCCTGGAGTGTCCTGTGGTCTGGAAACACCATATATTTT
CDR3aa: CAWSVLWSGNTIYF
v_gene: TRBV30
d_gene: NA
j_gene: TRBJ1-3
abundance: NA

CDR3nt: TGTGCCAGCAGTTACCCCCAAGCGACTGAAGCTTTCTTT
CDR3aa: CASSYPQATEAFF
v_gene: TRBV6-5
d_gene: NA
j_gene: TRBJ1-1
abundance: NA

CDR3nt: TGTGCCTGGAGTAACGGGAGGGCGAACACCGGGGAGCTGTTTTTT
CDR3aa: CAWSNGRANTGELFF
v_gene: TRBV30
d_gene: TRBD2
j_gene: TRBJ2-2
abundance: NA

CDR3nt: TGTGCCAGCAGCATTAGCGGGGCCGTCTCGAATGAGCAGTTCTTC
CDR3aa: CASSISGAVSNEQFF
v_gene: TRBV7-2
d_gene: TRBD2
j_gene: TRBJ2-1
abundance: NA

CDR3nt: TGTGCCAGCAGTTTAAGGTCGGGGGTCCAAGAGACCCAGTACTTC
CDR3aa: CASSLRSGVQETQYF
v_gene: TRBV28
d_gene: NA
j_gene: TRBJ2-5
abundance: NA

CDR3nt: TGTGCCAGCAGTCTCGACAGGGCGTTTGAGCAGTACTTC
CDR3aa: CASSLDRAFEQYF
v_gene: TRBV2
d_gene: TRBD1
j_gene: TRBJ2-7
abundance: NA

CDR3nt: TGCGCCAGCAGCCGAAGATGGGGACATTCTATTGAAGCTTTCTTT
CDR3aa: CASSRRWGHSIEAFF
v_gene: TRBV4-1
d_gene: NA
j_gene: TRBJ1-1
abundance: NA

CDR3nt: TGTGCCTGGAGTGTATCAGGACCCAGCTCCTACAATGAGCAGTTCTTC
CDR3aa: CAWSVSGPSSYNEQFF
v_gene: TRBV30
d_gene: NA
j_gene: TRBJ2-1
abundance: NA

CDR3nt: TGTGCCAGCAGGGGTGCGGGTCGGCGGCGAGAGCAGTTCTTC
CDR3aa: CASRGAGRRREQFF
v_gene: TRBV13
d_gene: NA
j_gene: TRBJ2-1
abundance: NA

CDR3nt: TGTGCCAGCAGTTACTCAGGGGGCGTATCAGATACGCAGTATTTT
CDR3aa: CASSYSGGVSDTQYF
v_gene: TRBV6-5
d_gene: TRBD1
j_gene: TRBJ2-3
abundance: NA

CDR3nt: TGTGCCAGTAGTGTGGGACAGCCCGCGGGGGAGCAGTACTTC
CDR3aa: CASSVGQPAGEQYF
v_gene: TRBV19
d_gene: NA
j_gene: TRBJ2-7
abundance: NA

CDR3nt: TGTGCCTGGAGGGACACCAACAGGGGACAGGATTCACCCCTCCACTTT
CDR3aa: CAWRDTNRGQDSPLHF
v_gene: TRBV30
d_gene: TRBD1
j_gene: TRBJ1-6
abundance: NA

CDR3nt: TGTGCCAGCAGTACAATTAACTATGGCTACACCTTC
CDR3aa: CASSTINYGYTF
v_gene: TRBV6-1
d_gene: NA
j_gene: TRBJ1-2
abundance: NA

CDR3nt: TGTGCCAGCAGGACGGGACAGGGTTGGGATTCACCCCTCCACTTT
CDR3aa: CASRTGQGWDSPLHF
v_gene: TRBV6-6
d_gene: TRBD1
j_gene: TRBJ1-6
abundance: NA

CDR3nt: TGCGCCAGCAGCTTGCCGGGACAGGCGTTGAATGAAGCTTTCTTT
CDR3aa: CASSLPGQALNEAFF
v_gene: TRBV5-1
d_gene: TRBD1
j_gene: TRBJ1-1
abundance: NA

CDR3nt: TGTGCCAGCGGATTGACAGGGTATAGCTACGAGCAGTACTTC
CDR3aa: CASGLTGYSYEQYF
v_gene: TRBV6-1
d_gene: TRBD1
j_gene: TRBJ2-7
abundance: NA

CDR3nt: TGCGCCAGCAGCCTGGGACAGGCGCCATCTAATTCACCCCTCCACTTT
CDR3aa: CASSLGQAPSNSPLHF
v_gene: TRBV4-3
d_gene: TRBD1
j_gene: TRBJ1-6
abundance: NA

CDR3nt: TGTGCCAGCAGCTTTTCGGAAGGCAATCAGCCCCAGCATTTT
CDR3aa: CASSFSEGNQPQHF
v_gene: TRBV7-9
d_gene: NA
j_gene: TRBJ1-5
abundance: NA

CDR3nt: TGCGCCAGCAGTGTCAGGGGCCTTAGCTCCTACAATGAGCAGTTCTTC
CDR3aa: CASSVRGLSSYNEQFF
v_gene: TRBV10-2
d_gene: NA
j_gene: TRBJ2-1
abundance: once

CDR3nt: TGCGCCAGCAGATTGACAGGGGGCTTATGGAGGGACACTGAAGCTTTCTTT
CDR3aa: CASRLTGGLWRDTEAFF
v_gene: TRBV10-1
d_gene: TRBD1
j_gene: TRBJ1-1
abundance: NA

CDR3nt: TGTGCCTGGAGTAGGGACAGGGGTCCGAATCAGCCCCAGCATTTT
CDR3aa: CAWSRDRGPNQPQHF
v_gene: TRBV30
d_gene: TRBD1
j_gene: TRBJ1-5
abundance: NA

CDR3nt: TGTGCCAGCAGTGAACGACAGAACACCGGGGAGCTGTTTTTT
CDR3aa: CASSERQNTGELFF
v_gene: TRBV6-1
d_gene: NA
j_gene: TRBJ2-2
abundance: NA

CDR3nt: TGCAGCGTTGGGGCAGGGGGGGTCAATGAGCAGTTCTTC
CDR3aa: CSVGAGGVNEQFF
v_gene: TRBV29-1
d_gene: NA
j_gene: TRBJ2-1
abundance: NA

CDR3nt: TGTGCCAGCAGTGCCCGGCGACGCGCGGCCGACGAGCAGTACTTC
CDR3aa: CASSARRRAADEQYF
v_gene: TRBV6-1
d_gene: NA
j_gene: TRBJ2-7
abundance: NA

CDR3nt: TGTGCCTGGACCGAACGAATGGGAAAGCAGCCCCAGCATTTT
CDR3aa: CAWTERMGKQPQHF
v_gene: TRBV30
d_gene: NA
j_gene: TRBJ1-5
abundance: few

CDR3nt: TGCGCCAGCAACAAGCGGGACCTCCAAGAGACCCAGTACTTC
CDR3aa: CASNKRDLQETQYF
v_gene: TRBV5-1
d_gene: TRBD2
j_gene: TRBJ2-5
abundance: NA

CDR3nt: TGTGCCAGCAGTGGAGGCGCTAGCACAGATACGCAGTATTTT
CDR3aa: CASSGGASTDTQYF
v_gene: TRBV6-1
d_gene: NA
j_gene: TRBJ2-3
abundance: NA

CDR3nt: TGTGCCAGCAGGGTACAAACCGTCCCCTACGAGCAGTACTTC
CDR3aa: CASRVQTVPYEQYF
v_gene: TRBV6-1
d_gene: NA
j_gene: TRBJ2-7
abundance: NA

CDR3nt: TGTGCCAGCAGCTTAGGAGGGCCCCAAAACATTCAGTACTTC
CDR3aa: CASSLGGPQNIQYF
v_gene: TRBV11-3
d_gene: NA
j_gene: TRBJ2-4
abundance: NA

CDR3nt: TGTGCCAGCAGCTTACGTACAGCCATCGAAGCTTTCTTT
CDR3aa: CASSLRTAIEAFF
v_gene: TRBV11-2
d_gene: NA
j_gene: TRBJ1-1
abundance: NA